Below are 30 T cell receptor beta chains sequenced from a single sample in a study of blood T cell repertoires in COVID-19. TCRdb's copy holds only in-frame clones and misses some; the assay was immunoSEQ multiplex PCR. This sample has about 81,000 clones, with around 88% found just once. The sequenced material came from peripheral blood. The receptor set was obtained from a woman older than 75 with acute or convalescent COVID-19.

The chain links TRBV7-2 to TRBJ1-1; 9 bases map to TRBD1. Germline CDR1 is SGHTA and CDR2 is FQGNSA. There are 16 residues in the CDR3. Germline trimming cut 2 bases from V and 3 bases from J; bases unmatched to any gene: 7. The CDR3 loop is CASSLLGQGHHTEAFF. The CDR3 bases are TGTGCCAGCAGCTTACTGGGACAGGGCCACCACACTGAAGCTTTCTTT.

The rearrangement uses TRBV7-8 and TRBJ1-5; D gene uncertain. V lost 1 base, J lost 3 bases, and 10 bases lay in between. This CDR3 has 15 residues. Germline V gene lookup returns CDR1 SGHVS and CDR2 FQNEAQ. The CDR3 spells CASSLEGGINQPQHF. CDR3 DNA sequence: TGTGCCAGCAGCTTAGAGGGAGGGATCAATCAGCCCCAGCATTTT.

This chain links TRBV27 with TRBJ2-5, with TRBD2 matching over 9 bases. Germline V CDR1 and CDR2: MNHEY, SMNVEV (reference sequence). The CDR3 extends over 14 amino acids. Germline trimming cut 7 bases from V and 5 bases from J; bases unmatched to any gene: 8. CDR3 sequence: CASMGSGSGETQYF. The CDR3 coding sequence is TGTGCCAGCATGGGTAGCGGGAGCGGTGAGACCCAGTACTTC.

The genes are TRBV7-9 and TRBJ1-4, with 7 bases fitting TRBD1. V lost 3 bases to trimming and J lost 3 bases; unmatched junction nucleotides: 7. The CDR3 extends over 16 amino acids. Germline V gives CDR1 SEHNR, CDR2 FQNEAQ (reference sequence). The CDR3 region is CASSFTRDSSNEKLFF. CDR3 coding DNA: TGTGCCAGCAGCTTCACCCGGGACAGCTCTAATGAAAAACTGTTTTTT.

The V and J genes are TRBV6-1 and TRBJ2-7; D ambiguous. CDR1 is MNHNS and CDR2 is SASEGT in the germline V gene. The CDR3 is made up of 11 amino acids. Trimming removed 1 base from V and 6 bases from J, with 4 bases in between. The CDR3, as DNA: TGTGCCAGCAGTGAAGTCTCCGAGCAGTACTTC. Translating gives CASSEVSEQYF.

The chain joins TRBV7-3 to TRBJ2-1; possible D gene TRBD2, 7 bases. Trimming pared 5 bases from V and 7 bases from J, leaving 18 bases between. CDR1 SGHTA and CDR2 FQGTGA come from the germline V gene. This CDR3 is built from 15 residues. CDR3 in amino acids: CASSRLMGGRNEQFF. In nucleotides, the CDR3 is TGTGCCAGCAGCAGACTTATGGGGGGGCGTAATGAGCAGTTCTTC.

The CDR3 DNA reads as TGTGCCAGCAGCTTGTTCCGGGACAGAACCTACAATGAGCAGTTCTTC. This translates into CASSLFRDRTYNEQFF. The chain uses TRBV5-6 and TRBJ2-1, with 7 bases lining up with TRBD1. V shed 1 base, J shed 2 bases, and the junction held 6 bases outside the gene matches. CDR1 SGHDT and CDR2 YYEEEE come from the germline V gene. This CDR3 has 16 amino acids.

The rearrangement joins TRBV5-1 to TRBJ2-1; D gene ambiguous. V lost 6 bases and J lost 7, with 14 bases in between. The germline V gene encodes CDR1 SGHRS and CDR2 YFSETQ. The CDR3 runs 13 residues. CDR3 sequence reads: CASTLGPKNEQFF. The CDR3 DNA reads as TGCGCCAGCACCCTTGGGCCCAAGAATGAGCAGTTCTTC.

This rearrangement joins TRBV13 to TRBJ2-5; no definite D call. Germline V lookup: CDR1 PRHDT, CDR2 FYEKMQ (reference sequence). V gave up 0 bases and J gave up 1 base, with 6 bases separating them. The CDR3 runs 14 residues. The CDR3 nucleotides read TGTGCCAGCAGCTTAGGAGAGTCCCAAGAGACCCAGTACTTC. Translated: CASSLGESQETQYF. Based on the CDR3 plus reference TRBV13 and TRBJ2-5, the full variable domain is AAGVIQSPRHLIKEKRETATLKCYPIPRHDTVYWYQQGPGQDPQFLISFYEKMQSDKGSIPDRFSAQQFSDYHSELNMSSLELGDSALYFCASSLGESQETQYFGPGTRLLVL.

The CDR3, as DNA: TGTGCCAGCAGGTTGCGGACTAGCGGGAGTGGCACCGGGGAGCTGTTTTTT. This sequence encodes CASRLRTSGSGTGELFF. The chain employs TRBV5-8 and TRBJ2-2; 13 bases align to TRBD2. J lost 4 bases, V lost 5 bases, and 8 bases had no gene match. CDR3 size: 17 residues. Germline V gene data show CDR1 as SGHTS and CDR2 as YDEGEE.

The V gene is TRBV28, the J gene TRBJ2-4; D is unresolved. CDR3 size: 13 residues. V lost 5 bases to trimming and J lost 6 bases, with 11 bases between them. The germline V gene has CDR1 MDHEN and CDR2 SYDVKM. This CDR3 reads CASSPGVGNIQYF. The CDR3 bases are TGTGCCAGCAGTCCAGGCGTCGGAAACATTCAGTACTTC.

CDR3 DNA: TGTGCCAGCATGGCGGGGGGGTTGGATGAGCAGTTCTTC. It codes for CASMAGGLDEQFF. The gene calls are TRBV12-3 or TRBV12-4 and TRBJ2-1, with 9 bases matching TRBD2. Trimming cost V 7 bases and J 8 bases; bases outside gene matches: 6. CDR3 length: 13 amino acids.

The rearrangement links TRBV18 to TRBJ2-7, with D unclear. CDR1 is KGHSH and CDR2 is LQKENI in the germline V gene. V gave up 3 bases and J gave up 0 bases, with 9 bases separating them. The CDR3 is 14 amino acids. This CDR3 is CASSPNSHSYEQYF. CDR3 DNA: TGTGCCAGCTCACCGAATAGCCACTCCTACGAGCAGTACTTC.

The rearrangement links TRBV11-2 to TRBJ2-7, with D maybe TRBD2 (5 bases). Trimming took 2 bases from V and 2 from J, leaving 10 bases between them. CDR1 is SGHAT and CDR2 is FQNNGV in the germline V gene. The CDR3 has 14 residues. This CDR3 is CASSLSEGTYEQYF. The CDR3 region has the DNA TGTGCCAGCAGCTTAAGTGAGGGTACCTACGAGCAGTACTTC. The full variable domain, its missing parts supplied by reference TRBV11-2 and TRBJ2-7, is EAGVAQSPRYKIIEKRQSVAFWCNPISGHATLYWYQQILGQGPKLLIQFQNNGVVDDSQLPKDRFSAERLKGVDSTLKIQPAKLEDSAVYLCASSLSEGTYEQYFGPGTRLTVT.

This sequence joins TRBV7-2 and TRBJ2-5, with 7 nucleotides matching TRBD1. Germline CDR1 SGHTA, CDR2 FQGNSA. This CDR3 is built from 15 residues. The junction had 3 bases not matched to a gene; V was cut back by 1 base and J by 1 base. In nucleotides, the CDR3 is TGTGCCAGCAGCTTAGGGCCAGGGGGCCAAGAGACCCAGTACTTC. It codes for CASSLGPGGQETQYF.

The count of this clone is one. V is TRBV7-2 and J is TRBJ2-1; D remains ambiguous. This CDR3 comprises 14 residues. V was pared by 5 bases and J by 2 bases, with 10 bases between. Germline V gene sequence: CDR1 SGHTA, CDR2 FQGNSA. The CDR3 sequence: CASSADLAYNEQFF. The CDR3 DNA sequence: TGTGCCAGCAGCGCCGACTTAGCCTACAATGAGCAGTTCTTC.

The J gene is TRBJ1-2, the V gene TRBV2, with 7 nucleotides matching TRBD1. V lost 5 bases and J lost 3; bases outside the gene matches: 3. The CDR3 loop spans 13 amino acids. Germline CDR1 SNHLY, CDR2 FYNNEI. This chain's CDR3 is CASSQDRDYGYTF. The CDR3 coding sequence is TGTGCCAGCAGTCAAGACAGGGACTATGGCTACACCTTC.

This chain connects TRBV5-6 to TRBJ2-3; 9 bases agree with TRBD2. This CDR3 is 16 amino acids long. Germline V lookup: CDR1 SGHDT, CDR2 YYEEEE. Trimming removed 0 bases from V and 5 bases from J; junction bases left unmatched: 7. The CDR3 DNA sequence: TGTGCCAGCAGCTTGGAGCGGGAGGCCGGGTTAGATACGCAGTATTTT. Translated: CASSLEREAGLDTQYF. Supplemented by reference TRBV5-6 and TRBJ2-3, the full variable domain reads DAGVTQSPTHLIKTRGQQVTLRCSPKSGHDTVSWYQQALGQGPQFIFQYYEEEERQRGNFPDRFSGHQFPNYSSELNVNALLLGDSALYLCASSLEREAGLDTQYFGPGTRLTVL.

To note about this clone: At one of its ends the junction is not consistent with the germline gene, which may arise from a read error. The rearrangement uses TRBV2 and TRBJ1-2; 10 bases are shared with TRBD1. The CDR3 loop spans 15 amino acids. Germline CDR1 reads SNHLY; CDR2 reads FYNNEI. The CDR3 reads CASSQAGTGAYGYTF. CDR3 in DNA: TGTGCCAGCAGTCAAGCCGGGACAGGGGCGTATGGCTACACCTTC. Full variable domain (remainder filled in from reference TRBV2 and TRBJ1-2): EPEVTQTPSHQVTQMGQEVILRCVPISNHLYFYWYRQILGQKVEFLVSFYNNEISEKSEIFDDQFSVERPDGSNFTLKIRSTKLEDSAMYFCASSQAGTGAYGYTFGSGTRLTVV.

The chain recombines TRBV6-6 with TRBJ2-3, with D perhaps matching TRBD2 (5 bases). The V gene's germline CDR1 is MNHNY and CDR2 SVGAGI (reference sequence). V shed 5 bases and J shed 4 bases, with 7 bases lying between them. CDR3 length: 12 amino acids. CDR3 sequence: CASSIGADTQYF. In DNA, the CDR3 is TGTGCCAGCAGTATCGGGGCAGATACGCAGTATTTT.

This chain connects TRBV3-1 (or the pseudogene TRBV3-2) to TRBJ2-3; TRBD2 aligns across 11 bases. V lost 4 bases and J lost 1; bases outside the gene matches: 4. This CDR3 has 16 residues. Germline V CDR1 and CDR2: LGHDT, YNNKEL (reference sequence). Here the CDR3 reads CASSPRSGGGTDTQYF. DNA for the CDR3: TGTGCCAGCAGCCCCCGTAGCGGGGGGGGCACAGATACGCAGTATTTT.

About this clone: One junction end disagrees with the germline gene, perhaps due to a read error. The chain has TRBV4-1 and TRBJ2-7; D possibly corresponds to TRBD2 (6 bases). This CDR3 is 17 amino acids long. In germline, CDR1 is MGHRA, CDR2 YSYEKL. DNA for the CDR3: TGCGCCAGCAGCCAACCGGAGGGGTGGACACCCCCCTACGAGCAGTGCTTC. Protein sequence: CASSQPEGWTPPYEQCF.

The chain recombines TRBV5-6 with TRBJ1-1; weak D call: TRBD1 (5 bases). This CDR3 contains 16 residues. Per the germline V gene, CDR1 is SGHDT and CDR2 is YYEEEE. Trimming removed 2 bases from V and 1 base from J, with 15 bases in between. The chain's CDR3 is CASSFWGRLANTEAFF. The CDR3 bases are TGTGCCAGCAGCTTTTGGGGCAGGCTGGCGAACACTGAAGCTTTCTTT.

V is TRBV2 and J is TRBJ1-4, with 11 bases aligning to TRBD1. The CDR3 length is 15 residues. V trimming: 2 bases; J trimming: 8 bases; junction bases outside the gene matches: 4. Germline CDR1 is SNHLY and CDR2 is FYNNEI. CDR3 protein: CASSEQDRGREKLFF. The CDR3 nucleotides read TGTGCCAGCAGTGAACAGGACAGGGGGCGCGAAAAACTGTTTTTT.

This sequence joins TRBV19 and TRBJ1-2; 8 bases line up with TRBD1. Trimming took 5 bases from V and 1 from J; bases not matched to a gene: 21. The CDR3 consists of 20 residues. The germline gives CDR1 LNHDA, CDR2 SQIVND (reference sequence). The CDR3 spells CASSSPRPAGQGSGNYGYTF. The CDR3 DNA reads TGTGCCAGTAGTTCCCCCCGCCCAGCCGGACAGGGATCTGGTAACTATGGCTACACCTTC.

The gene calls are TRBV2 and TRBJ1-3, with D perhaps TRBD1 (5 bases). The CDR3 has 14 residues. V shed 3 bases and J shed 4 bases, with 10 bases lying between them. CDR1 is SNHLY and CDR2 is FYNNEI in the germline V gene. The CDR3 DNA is TGTGCCAGCAGTGACAGGGTAGGAGGAAACACCATATATTTT. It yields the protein CASSDRVGGNTIYF.

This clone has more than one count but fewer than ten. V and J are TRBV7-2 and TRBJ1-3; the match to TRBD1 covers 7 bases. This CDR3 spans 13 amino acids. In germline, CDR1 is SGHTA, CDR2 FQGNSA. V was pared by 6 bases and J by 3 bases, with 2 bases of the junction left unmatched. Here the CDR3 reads CASRQGGGNTIYF. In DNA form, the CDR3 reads TGTGCCAGCAGGCAGGGGGGTGGAAACACCATATATTTT.

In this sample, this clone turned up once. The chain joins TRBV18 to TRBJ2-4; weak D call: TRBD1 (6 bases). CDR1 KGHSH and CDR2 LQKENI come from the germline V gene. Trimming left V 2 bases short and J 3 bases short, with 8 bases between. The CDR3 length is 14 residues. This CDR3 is CASSPVGGKNIQYF. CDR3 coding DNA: TGTGCCAGCTCACCAGTAGGGGGCAAAAACATTCAGTACTTC.

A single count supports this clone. The DNA for the CDR3 is TGCGCCAGCAGCTTGGAGCCGCAGGACTATGGCTACACCTTC. Translating it yields CASSLEPQDYGYTF. The chain couples TRBV5-1 to TRBJ1-2; D gene unclear. CDR3 size: 14 residues. V lost 0 bases and J lost 3, with 9 bases in between. Germline lookup yields CDR1 SGHRS and CDR2 YFSETQ.

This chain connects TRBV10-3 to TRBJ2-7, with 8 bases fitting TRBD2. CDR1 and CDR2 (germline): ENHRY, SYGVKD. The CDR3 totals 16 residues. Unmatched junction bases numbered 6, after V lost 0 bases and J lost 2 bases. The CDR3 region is CAISESGGRQTYEQYF. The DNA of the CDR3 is TGTGCCATCAGTGAGTCTGGCGGGAGGCAAACCTACGAGCAGTACTTC.